Reported below is one T cell receptor (beta chain). This entry comes from a study of OX40 agonist ivuxolimab in advanced cancers. Study background: Patients with hepatocellular carcinoma, melanoma, renal cell or head and neck cancer made up the dose-escalation patients. Among those treated, three patients had partial responses, one with hepatocellular carcinoma and two with cutaneous melanoma.

This CDR3 is 14 amino acids long. V dropped 6 bases and J dropped 6 bases, with 17 bases sitting between them. Germline V gene sequence: CDR1 MNHNY, CDR2 SVGAGI (reference sequence). Clones were read by immunoSEQ multiplex PCR, and TCRdb kept only the in-frame ones, dropping some. This sample has some 86,000 clones, with 90% found just once. The sequence came from an adult with an advanced solid tumor such as melanoma, head and neck, liver or kidney cancer. The sample here was CD4+ or CD8+ T cells sorted from blood, taken in a trial of the OX40 agonist ivuxolimab. The chain uses TRBV6-6 and TRBJ1-1; the D gene is possibly TRBD1 (6 bases). In DNA, the CDR3 is TGTGCCAGCAGCACTGGGGGGCTGGGGGCTGAAGCTTTCTTT. It specifies CASSTGGLGAEAFF.